This T cell receptor beta chain was recovered during a study of cytomegalovirus exposure and HLA in healthy donors. TCRdb keeps only in-frame clones here, not all; method: immunoSEQ multiplex PCR. The table lists about 120,000 clones, about nine tenths of them singletons. Per germline, CDR1 SQVTM and CDR2 ANQGSEA. The CDR3 contains 13 residues. The V gene lost 4 bases and the J gene lost 0 bases, with 9 bases spanning the gap. This chain uses TRBV29-1 with TRBJ1-1; D perhaps matches TRBD1 (6 bases). The specimen was PBMCs. This receptor was identified in a woman aged 18-29 years in good health and CMV-seronegative. DNA of the CDR3: TGCAGCGTTGGACAGGTTTTGAACACTGAAGCTTTCTTT. Translation gives CSVGQVLNTEAFF.